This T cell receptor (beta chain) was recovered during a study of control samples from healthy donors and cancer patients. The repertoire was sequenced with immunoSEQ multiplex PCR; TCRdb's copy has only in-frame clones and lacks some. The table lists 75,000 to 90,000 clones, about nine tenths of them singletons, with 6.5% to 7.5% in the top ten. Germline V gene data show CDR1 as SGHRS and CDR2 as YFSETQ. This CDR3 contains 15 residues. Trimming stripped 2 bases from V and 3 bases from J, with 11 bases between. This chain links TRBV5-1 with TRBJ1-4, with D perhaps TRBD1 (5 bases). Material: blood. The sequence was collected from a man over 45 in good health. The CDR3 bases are TGCGCCAGCAGCTTCACGGGGGGGTCTAATGAAAAACTGTTTTTT. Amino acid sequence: CASSFTGGSNEKLFF. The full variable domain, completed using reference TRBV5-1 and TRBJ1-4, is KAGVTQTPRYLIKTRGQQVTLSCSPISGHRSVSWYQQTPGQGLQFLFEYFSETQRNKGNFPGRFSGRQFSNSRSEMNVSTLELGDSALYLCASSFTGGSNEKLFFGSGTQLSVL.